A single sample gave rise to the 31 T cell receptor beta chains below, sequenced in a study of shared clonotypes between healthy human individuals. Method: immunoSEQ multiplex PCR; TCRdb's copy keeps in-frame clones and lacks some. The data hold 150,000 to 200,000 clones, with roughly 70% observed a single time. The sequenced sample was memory CD4+ T cells sorted from blood. The subset is: CD45RA-negative fraction. All receptors derive from a man aged 25-45 years in good health.

Many counts were recorded for this clone. A read error may account for a junction end that differs from germline. V is TRBV4-1 and J is TRBJ1-1; D is unresolved. CDR3 length equals 11 residues. Germline V gene sequence: CDR1 MGHRA, CDR2 YSYEKL. CDR3 region: CASSQDRRFWF. The CDR3 nucleotides read TGCGCCAGCAGCCAAGATCGGAGGTTTTGGTTT.

This sequence joins TRBV10-2 and TRBJ2-5; 9 nucleotides agree with TRBD1. Germline values: CDR1 WSHSY, CDR2 SAAADI. Germline trimming cut 6 bases from V and 5 bases from J; bases unmatched to any gene: 10. The CDR3 runs to 15 residues. The CDR3 protein is CASRPGTGMGETQYF. DNA for the CDR3: TGCGCCAGCAGACCCGGGACAGGGATGGGGGAGACCCAGTACTTC.

The chain carries TRBV14 and TRBJ1-3; no clear D gene. Trimming cost V 2 bases and J 1 base, with 12 bases left between them. This CDR3 contains 16 residues. Germline CDR1 SGHDN, CDR2 FVKESK. CDR3 in amino acids: CASSQYPLGSGNTIYF. In DNA, the CDR3 is TGTGCCAGCAGCCAATACCCTCTGGGGTCTGGAAACACCATATATTTT.

This sequence joins TRBV2 and TRBJ1-4; 9 bases line up with TRBD1. The J segment lost 4 bases and the V segment lost 3 bases, leaving 3 bases of the junction unmatched. This CDR3 spans 15 amino acids. CDR1 is SNHLY, CDR2 FYNNEI, per germline. The CDR3 reads CASSDGQGFNEKLFF. In DNA form, the CDR3 reads TGTGCCAGCAGTGACGGACAGGGGTTTAATGAAAAACTGTTTTTT. The variable domain in full, with the rest retrieved from reference TRBV2 and TRBJ1-4, is EPEVTQTPSHQVTQMGQEVILRCVPISNHLYFYWYRQILGQKVEFLVSFYNNEISEKSEIFDDQFSVERPDGSNFTLKIRSTKLEDSAMYFCASSDGQGFNEKLFFGSGTQLSVL.

The genes are TRBV27 and TRBJ2-3; D unresolved. Germline V gene lookup returns CDR1 MNHEY and CDR2 SMNVEV (reference sequence). The V end lost 6 bases, the J end lost 2 bases, and 9 bases lay between the germline ends. The CDR3 runs to 13 residues. CDR3 DNA sequence: TGTGCCAGCAGCCACGGACCCACAGATACGCAGTATTTT. Translating it yields CASSHGPTDTQYF.

DNA for the CDR3: TGTGCCAGCAGCTCAAACACCCGGGCAGATACGCAGTATTTT. As protein: CASSSNTRADTQYF. The rearrangement uses TRBV7-7 and TRBJ2-3, with D unresolved. Germline CDR1 and CDR2: SSHAT and FNYEAQ (reference sequence). CDR3 length: 14 amino acids. Trimming stripped 4 bases from V and 4 bases from J, with 12 bases between.

V is TRBV30 and J is TRBJ1-1; no clear D gene. The CDR3 is made up of 10 amino acids. The ends were cut back, 7 bases at V and 10 bases at J, with 13 bases in the middle. CDR1 is GTSNPN and CDR2 is SVGIG in the germline V gene (reference sequence). CDR3 in amino acids: CALKESVAFF. The CDR3 DNA reads TGTGCCTTAAAGGAGAGTGTAGCTTTCTTT.

The chain recombines TRBV5-1 with TRBJ2-7; D possibly corresponds to TRBD2 (6 bases). The CDR3 loop spans 16 amino acids. Germline V gives CDR1 SGHRS, CDR2 YFSETQ. V lost 2 bases and J 0 bases, leaving 15 bases between the germline ends. The CDR3 loop reads CASSLYMRGLSYEQYF. CDR3 nucleotide sequence: TGCGCCAGCAGCTTATATATGCGGGGACTCTCCTACGAGCAGTACTTC.

The chain recombines TRBV5-6 with TRBJ2-3, with D unresolved. CDR1 is SGHDT, CDR2 YYEEEE, per germline. V was clipped by 4 bases and J by 0 bases, with 12 bases between them. This CDR3 has 15 amino acids. The CDR3 loop is CASSLGATSTDTQYF. CDR3 in DNA: TGTGCCAGCAGCCTGGGCGCCACTAGCACAGATACGCAGTATTTT. The whole variable domain, remainder taken from reference TRBV5-6 and TRBJ2-3, is DAGVTQSPTHLIKTRGQQVTLRCSPKSGHDTVSWYQQALGQGPQFIFQYYEEEERQRGNFPDRFSGHQFPNYSSELNVNALLLGDSALYLCASSLGATSTDTQYFGPGTRLTVL.

The chain couples TRBV29-1 to TRBJ1-5; 7 positions match TRBD1. CDR1 is SQVTM and CDR2 is ANQGSEA in the germline V gene. V lost 6 bases and J lost 6; bases outside the gene matches: 8. The CDR3 extends over 13 amino acids. The CDR3 here is CSVKQGFAQPQHF. The CDR3 region has the DNA TGCAGCGTCAAACAGGGGTTCGCTCAGCCCCAGCATTTT. Combining the CDR3 with reference TRBV29-1 and TRBJ1-5 gives the whole variable domain SAVISQKPSRDICQRGTSLTIQCQVDSQVTMMFWYRQQPGQSLTLIATANQGSEATYESGFVIDKFPISRPNLTFSTLTVSNMSPEDSSIYLCSVKQGFAQPQHFGDGTRLSIL.

The chain's CDR3 is CASRETAKAFF. The DNA of the CDR3 is TGTGCCAGCAGGGAGACGGCGAAAGCTTTCTTT. The chain combines TRBV25-1 with TRBJ1-1; D is unresolved. This CDR3 contains 11 residues. The V end lost 6 bases, the J end lost 9 bases, and 11 bases lay between the germline ends. CDR1 is MGHDK and CDR2 is SYGVNS in the germline V gene.

This clone was seen only a few times. The chain combines TRBV2 with TRBJ1-2, with 12 bases lining up with TRBD1. The CDR3 runs to 14 residues. Germline V gene data show CDR1 as SNHLY and CDR2 as FYNNEI. V dropped 6 bases and J dropped 6; count of bases not matched to a gene: 5. The CDR3 region is CASSGDRGRDGYTF. In nucleotides, the CDR3 is TGTGCCAGCAGCGGGGACAGGGGGCGGGATGGCTACACCTTC.

The V call is TRBV30, the J call TRBJ1-2; 7 positions match TRBD1. CDR1 GTSNPN and CDR2 SVGIG come from the germline V gene (reference sequence). The J segment lost 2 bases and the V segment lost 2 bases, leaving 5 bases of the junction unmatched. This CDR3 is 14 amino acids long. CDR3 DNA: TGTGCCTGGAGTAGGACAGGAGGAAACTATGGCTACACCTTC. It is translated as CAWSRTGGNYGYTF.

This sequence joins TRBV29-1 and TRBJ1-4, with a tentative D call TRBD1 (6 bases). Germline-derived CDR1 and CDR2 are SQVTM and ANQGSEA. The CDR3 contains 13 residues. V gave up 5 bases and J gave up 2 bases, with 9 bases separating them. CDR3 coding DNA: TGCAGCGTTAGGGGGGGGACTAATGAAAAACTGTTTTTT. Its translation is CSVRGGTNEKLFF. The whole variable domain, remainder taken from reference TRBV29-1 and TRBJ1-4, is SAVISQKPSRDICQRGTSLTIQCQVDSQVTMMFWYRQQPGQSLTLIATANQGSEATYESGFVIDKFPISRPNLTFSTLTVSNMSPEDSSIYLCSVRGGTNEKLFFGSGTQLSVL.

The rearrangement joins TRBV9 to TRBJ2-3; 7 nucleotides match TRBD1. After removal of 0 bases from V and 2 bases from J, the junction contained 9 bases not matched to a gene. CDR1 is SGDLS, CDR2 YYNGEE, per germline. CDR3 length: 17 residues. In nucleotides, the CDR3 is TGTGCCAGCAGCGTAGGGAGACAGGGCCGATTCACAGATACGCAGTATTTT. This encodes CASSVGRQGRFTDTQYF.

For this clone: This sequence is one base from a far larger clone and is likely a read error. The chain links TRBV5-6 to TRBJ2-5; no reliable D call. From germline, CDR1 is SGHDT and CDR2 YYEEEE. The CDR3 covers 11 residues. V lost 4 bases and J 5 bases, leaving 6 bases between the germline ends. CDR3 in amino acids: CASSQRETQYF. CDR3 sequence (DNA): TGTGCCAGCAGCCAGAGGGAGACCCAGTACTTC.

The rearrangement links TRBV5-1 to TRBJ2-5; TRBD1 agrees at 7 bases. The germline V gene has CDR1 SGHRS and CDR2 YFSETQ. The V gene end was trimmed by 0 bases and the J gene end by 2 bases; junction bases not matched to a gene: 4. The CDR3 sequence is 15 residues long. CDR3 amino acids: CASSLVGQMQETQYF. CDR3 bases: TGCGCCAGCAGCTTGGTGGGACAGATGCAAGAGACCCAGTACTTC.

V usage is TRBV6-5 and J usage is TRBJ1-3, with a possible D match to TRBD1 (6 bases). This CDR3 comprises 14 residues. The V end was cut by 2 bases, the J end by 2 bases, with 7 bases between. Germline V gene sequence: CDR1 MNHEY, CDR2 SVGAGI. The CDR3 DNA reads TGTGCCAGCAGTTACGGGGGCACTGGAAACACCATATATTTT. Translated, it gives CASSYGGTGNTIYF.

As DNA, the CDR3 is TGTGCCAGCAGCTTCTTTTCTGTCGTCAGGCAAGAAGAAGGGGCTACGCAGTATTTT. This translates into CASSFFSVVRQEEGATQYF. The chain is built from TRBV11-2 and TRBJ2-3; possible D gene TRBD1, 5 bases. Trimming shortened V by 3 bases and J by 8 bases, and 30 bases separated the two germline ends. From germline, CDR1 is SGHAT and CDR2 FQNNGV. The CDR3 runs to 19 residues.

This clone showed up many times. The chain couples TRBV5-4 to TRBJ2-3; D is ambiguous. CDR3 length: 12 amino acids. Trimming cost V 3 bases and J 2 bases, with 4 bases left between them. The germline gives CDR1 SGHNT, CDR2 YYREEE (reference sequence). CDR3 in amino acids: CASSWDTDTQYF. The CDR3 nucleotides are TGTGCCAGCAGCTGGGACACAGATACGCAGTATTTT.

This clone was observed a few times. This chain uses TRBV9 with TRBJ2-3; D gene ambiguous. The V end lost 0 bases, the J end lost 8 bases, and 7 bases lay between the germline ends. The CDR3 has 12 amino acids. Germline values: CDR1 SGDLS, CDR2 YYNGEE. As DNA, the CDR3 is TGTGCCAGCAGCGTAGAACTGGGTACGCAGTATTTT. It is translated as CASSVELGTQYF.

The chain employs TRBV6-6 and TRBJ1-1, with D tentatively TRBD1 (5 bases). Between the trimmed V and J ends, which lost 6 bases and 12 bases, there was a span of 17 bases. This CDR3 has 12 residues. CDR1 is MNHNY, CDR2 SVGAGI, per germline (reference sequence). This CDR3 is CASRGDLTGSFF. The CDR3, as DNA: TGTGCCAGCAGGGGGGATCTAACGGGATCTTTCTTT.

The chain joins TRBV7-3 to TRBJ2-7, with 7 bases that match TRBD1. Trimming took 3 bases from V and 4 from J; bases not matched to a gene: 3. Germline V gives CDR1 SGHTA, CDR2 FQGTGA. The CDR3 is made up of 13 amino acids. Here the CDR3 reads CASSLGQQYEQYF. The DNA for the CDR3 is TGTGCCAGCAGCTTGGGACAGCAGTACGAGCAGTACTTC.

The CDR3 region is CASRGSSGRETQYF. The CDR3 DNA reads TGTGCCAGCAGGGGGTCGTCAGGCAGAGAGACCCAGTACTTC. V is TRBV2 and J is TRBJ2-5; no firm D call. Germline CDR1 reads SNHLY; CDR2 reads FYNNEI. V lost 6 bases to trimming and J lost 4 bases, with 15 bases between them. This CDR3 has 14 residues.

The rearrangement joins TRBV25-1 to TRBJ2-1, with 10 bases fitting TRBD2. J lost 0 bases, V lost 3 bases, and 8 bases had no gene match. The CDR3 length is 18 residues. Germline lookup yields CDR1 MGHDK and CDR2 SYGVNS. CDR3 DNA: TGTGCCAGCAGTGACAAAGCGGGAGGGCCGAGCTCCTACAATGAGCAGTTCTTC. Translated, it gives CASSDKAGGPSSYNEQFF. The full variable domain, its missing parts supplied by reference TRBV25-1 and TRBJ2-1, is EADIYQTPRYLVIGTGKKITLECSQTMGHDKMYWYQQDPGMELHLIHYSYGVNSTEKGDLSSESTVSRIRTEHFPLTLESARPSHTSQYLCASSDKAGGPSSYNEQFFGPGTRLTVL.

The V call is TRBV2, the J call TRBJ1-1; D not certain. Germline V gives CDR1 SNHLY, CDR2 FYNNEI. The CDR3 has 12 residues. V was pared by 9 bases and J by 1 base, with 9 bases between. The CDR3 is CASVKENTEAFF. The CDR3 nucleotides are TGTGCCAGTGTGAAGGAGAACACTGAAGCTTTCTTT.

The chain has TRBV18 and TRBJ1-5; 7 nucleotides agree with TRBD1. Germline CDR1 reads KGHSH; CDR2 reads LQKENI. This CDR3 is 16 amino acids long. Losses at the gene ends were 5 bases for V and 0 bases for J; bases not matched to a gene: 7. As DNA, the CDR3 is TGTGCCAGCTCAGAGACAGGGAGTTATAGCAATCAGCCCCAGCATTTT. Encoded protein: CASSETGSYSNQPQHF.

Written as DNA, the CDR3 is TGTGCCAGCAGTTTCATGGGAGCTCGCGAGCAGTACTTC. Its translation: CASSFMGAREQYF. The chain couples TRBV28 to TRBJ2-7, with a weak D call TRBD2 (5 bases). This CDR3 contains 13 residues. Germline lookup yields CDR1 MDHEN and CDR2 SYDVKM. V lost 3 bases, J lost 6 bases, and 12 bases lay in between.

V usage is TRBV2 and J usage is TRBJ2-7; D is unclear. Germline loops: CDR1 SNHLY, CDR2 FYNNEI. V lost 8 bases and J lost 6, with 17 bases in between. The length of the CDR3 is 13 residues. CDR3 DNA sequence: TGTGCCAGCGACCTCAGGACCTTAGGCGAGCAGTACTTC. Translation: CASDLRTLGEQYF.

This clone has at least ten counts. The chain uses TRBV4-1 and TRBJ2-3; 11 bases fit TRBD2. Trimming at V came to 0 bases and at J to 2 bases, leaving 10 bases not matched to a gene. The CDR3 covers 19 residues. In germline, CDR1 is MGHRA, CDR2 YSYEKL. The CDR3 spells CASSQEGVAGGPDTDTQYF. As DNA, the CDR3 is TGCGCCAGCAGCCAAGAAGGGGTAGCGGGAGGGCCGGACACAGATACGCAGTATTTT.

This clone was found a few times. The chain combines TRBV9 with TRBJ2-3; the D is unclear. The CDR3 loop spans 16 amino acids. Trimming pared 0 bases from V and 5 bases from J, leaving 16 bases between. Germline CDR1 reads SGDLS; CDR2 reads YYNGEE. The CDR3 is CASSVVGSSSLDTQYF. CDR3 nucleotides: TGTGCCAGCAGCGTAGTGGGTAGTAGTTCGTTAGATACGCAGTATTTT. Full variable domain (remainder filled in from reference TRBV9 and TRBJ2-3): DSGVTQTPKHLITATGQRVTLRCSPRSGDLSVYWYQQSLDQGLQFLIQYYNGEERAKGNILERFSAQQFPDLHSELNLSSLELGDSALYFCASSVVGSSSLDTQYFGPGTRLTVL.